This TCR beta chain was identified in a study of T cell responses to AZD1222 COVID-19 vaccine (TCRdb year 2021). For the wider study: TCR sequencing covered roughly 230 trial participants: 207 given two doses of AZD1222 and some 25 given two doses of MenACWY control vaccine. Enrollment into the trials was organized by age into subgroups of 18-55, 56-69 and 70-plus years, and those subgroups contained around 150, 28 and 57 TCR-sequenced participants, respectively.

Overall study results and their limits: In the small 56-69-year group, the increase in depth fell short of significance, most likely because of low power. Conclusions about previously exposed vaccinees are limited because only a handful of AZD1222 recipients were SARS-CoV-2 seropositive at baseline. Most participants were white British and females outnumbered males, and the authors suggested that clonal diversity may have been underestimated. Because no day 14 peak-response samples were available, repertoires were characterized only after the peak T cell response. Reportedly, close to half of the unique spike-specific TCRs recognized epitopes lying outside the regions that are mutated in the B.1.351 and B.1.1.7 variants. After two AZD1222 doses, both the breadth and the depth of spike-specific TCRs were significantly higher than at day 0 and than in MenACWY recipients. The vaccine-associated CD4 TCRs covered the entire spike protein, and the dominant responses fell in regions 160-218 and 743-854.

In the case of this clone: Its recognized antigen is unknown. Sequence at one end of the junction differs from germline and may be a read error.

The sample's time point label, in plain terms: about 28 days (+/-7) after the second vaccine dose. Per the publication, the treatment or condition label means: meningococcal conjugate vaccine given as trial control. Vaccinee samples came from UK trials COV001 and COV002, including a single-blind randomized controlled phase 2/3 trial of AZD1222 (ChAdOx1 nCoV-19) in healthy adults. For TCRbeta chain sequencing, PBMC samples from trial participants were taken at day 0 and at day 28 after the second dose. The CDR3 regions of human TCRbeta chains were subjected to immunosequencing. As for the authors' bioinformatics: TCRs in the repertoires were compared against a reference library of SARS-CoV-2-specific TCRs that had been generated with the MIRA antigen-specificity platform. Breadth was defined as the fraction of unique TCRs that were SARS-CoV-2-associated, and depth was defined as the fraction of total T cells that were SARS-CoV-2-associated. Using the MIRA data, every spike-specific TCR was mapped to the spike region that the TCR reacted to and assigned to either a CD4 or a CD8 class. Log10-transformed breadth and depth values were compared by one-way ANOVA with Sidak's multiple comparisons tests. TCRdb stores this immuneACCESS table with in-frame sequences only. Part of the clones is absent; in the studies checked, under half of the shortfall reflects unresolved V genes, and no reason is known for the rest. V, J and clone size reflect that table, while D and trimming were determined from the DNA. For this sample the table gives approximately 150,000 clones, of which 75% to 90% were detected only once. More than 3.5% of the sample rests with the top ten.

The germline V gene provides CDR1 MNHNS and CDR2 SASEGT. Spanning cysteine to phenylalanine, the CDR3 consists of 14 amino acids. Left in the record is the CDR3 DNA by itself, 42 bases read in frame from the first base. The sequence was obtained from an adult who received the MenACWY meningococcal vaccine as a control. The sample in question was peripheral blood, obtained 28 days after the second dose of the MenACWY control vaccine. The rearrangement combines TRBV6-1 with TRBJ1-1, and perhaps TRBD1 as D gene, on 5 matching bases. CDR3 loop: CASSDPGLRTGAFF. The DNA sequence follows: TGTGCCAGCAGTGACCCGGGGCTAAGGACTGGAGCTTTCTTT.